The sequence of this T cell receptor (beta chain) was determined in a study of OX40 agonist ivuxolimab in advanced cancers. Study summary: At 82.7% male, the cohort had a mean age of 60 years, ranging from about 20 to 79.

Whole-study findings and limits: At 0.1 to 3.0 mg/kg and by week 6, CD4+ and CD8+ T cells in the blood had expanded clonally. Averaged across samples, CD8+ T cells carried more expanded clones than CD4+ did.

Generated by immunoSEQ multiplex PCR, the TCRdb table keeps only in-frame clones and is missing some. The sample lists 100,000 or so clones; approximately 92% were seen once. The cohort excluded patients with autoimmune disease history or systemic immunosuppression. On this clone: Its specificity is not known.

This material consisted of CD4+ or CD8+ T cells sorted from blood, taken in a trial of the OX40 agonist ivuxolimab. The TCR sequence derives from an adult with an advanced solid tumor such as melanoma, head and neck, liver or kidney cancer.

As DNA, the CDR3 is TGTGCCAGCAGTTTATTAGGCAGCACTGAAGCTTTCTTT. Amino acids: CASSLLGSTEAFF. This sequence joins TRBV28 and TRBJ1-1; D is undetermined. The CDR3 loop spans 13 amino acids. Germline-derived CDR1 and CDR2 are MDHEN and SYDVKM. V was shortened by 1 base and J by 4 bases, with 7 bases between the two germline ends.